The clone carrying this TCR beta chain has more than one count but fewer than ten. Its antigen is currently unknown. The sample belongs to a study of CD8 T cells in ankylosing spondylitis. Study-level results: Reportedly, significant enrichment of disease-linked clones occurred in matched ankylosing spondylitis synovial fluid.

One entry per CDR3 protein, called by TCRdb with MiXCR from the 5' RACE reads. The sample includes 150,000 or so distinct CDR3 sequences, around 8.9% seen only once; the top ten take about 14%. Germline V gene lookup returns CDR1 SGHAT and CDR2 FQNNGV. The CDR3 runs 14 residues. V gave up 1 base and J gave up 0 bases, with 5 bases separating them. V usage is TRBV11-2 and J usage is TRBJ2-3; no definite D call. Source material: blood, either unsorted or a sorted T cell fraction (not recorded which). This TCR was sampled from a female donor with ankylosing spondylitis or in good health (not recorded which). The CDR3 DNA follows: TGTGCCAGCAGCTTAGTTATAAGCACAGATACGCAGTATTTT. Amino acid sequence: CASSLVISTDTQYF.